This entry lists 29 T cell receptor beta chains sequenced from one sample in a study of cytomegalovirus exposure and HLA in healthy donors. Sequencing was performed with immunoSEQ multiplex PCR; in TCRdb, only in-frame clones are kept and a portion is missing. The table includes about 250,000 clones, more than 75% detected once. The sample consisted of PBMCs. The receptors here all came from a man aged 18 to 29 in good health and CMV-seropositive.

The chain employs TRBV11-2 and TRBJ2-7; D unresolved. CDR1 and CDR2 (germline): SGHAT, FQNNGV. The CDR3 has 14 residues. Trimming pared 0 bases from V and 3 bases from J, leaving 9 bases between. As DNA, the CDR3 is TGTGCCAGCAGCTTAGATCGATGGAACTACGAGCAGTACTTC. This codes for CASSLDRWNYEQYF.

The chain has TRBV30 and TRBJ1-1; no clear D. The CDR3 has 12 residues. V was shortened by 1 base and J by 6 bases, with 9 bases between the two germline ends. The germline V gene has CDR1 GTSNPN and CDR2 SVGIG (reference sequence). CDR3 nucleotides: TGTGCCTGGAGTGCCCCGGTGGCTGAAGCTTTCTTT. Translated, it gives CAWSAPVAEAFF.

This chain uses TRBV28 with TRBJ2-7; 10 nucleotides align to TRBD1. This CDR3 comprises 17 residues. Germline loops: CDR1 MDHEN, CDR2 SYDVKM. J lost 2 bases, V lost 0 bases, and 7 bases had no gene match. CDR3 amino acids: CASSLWGGQGSPYEQYF. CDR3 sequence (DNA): TGTGCCAGCAGTTTATGGGGGGGACAGGGGTCCCCCTACGAGCAGTACTTC.

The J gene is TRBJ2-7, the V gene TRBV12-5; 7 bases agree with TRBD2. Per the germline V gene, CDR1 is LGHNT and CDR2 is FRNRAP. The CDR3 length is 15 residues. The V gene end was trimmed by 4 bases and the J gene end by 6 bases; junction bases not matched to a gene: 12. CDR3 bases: TGTGCTAGTGGTTCCGGGCCCGGGGGGTTTGGCGAGCAGTACTTC. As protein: CASGSGPGGFGEQYF.

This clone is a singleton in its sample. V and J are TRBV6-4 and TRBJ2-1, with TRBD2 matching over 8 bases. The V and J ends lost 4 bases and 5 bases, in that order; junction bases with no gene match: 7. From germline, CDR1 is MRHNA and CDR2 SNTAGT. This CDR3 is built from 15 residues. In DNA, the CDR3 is TGTGCCAGCAGTGTAGGTAGCGGGGCAGACAATGAGCAGTTCTTC. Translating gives CASSVGSGADNEQFF.

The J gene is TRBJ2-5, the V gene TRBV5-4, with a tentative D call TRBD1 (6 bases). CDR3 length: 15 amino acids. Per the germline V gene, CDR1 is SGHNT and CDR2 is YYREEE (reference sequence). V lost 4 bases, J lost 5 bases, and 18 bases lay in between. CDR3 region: CASSVDPQGPETQYF. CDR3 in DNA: TGTGCCAGCAGCGTCGACCCCCAGGGGCCGGAGACCCAGTACTTC.

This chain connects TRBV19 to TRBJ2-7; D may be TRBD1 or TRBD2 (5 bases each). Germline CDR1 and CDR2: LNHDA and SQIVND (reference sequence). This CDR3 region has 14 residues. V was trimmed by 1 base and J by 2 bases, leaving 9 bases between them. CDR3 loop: CASSIVWGTYEQYF. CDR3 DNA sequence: TGTGCCAGTAGTATAGTCTGGGGGACCTACGAGCAGTACTTC.

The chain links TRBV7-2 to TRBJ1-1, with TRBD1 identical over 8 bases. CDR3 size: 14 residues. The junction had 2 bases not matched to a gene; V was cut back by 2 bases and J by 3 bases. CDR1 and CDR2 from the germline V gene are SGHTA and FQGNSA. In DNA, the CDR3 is TGTGCCAGCAGCTTAACCAGGGGGCACACTGAAGCTTTCTTT. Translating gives CASSLTRGHTEAFF.

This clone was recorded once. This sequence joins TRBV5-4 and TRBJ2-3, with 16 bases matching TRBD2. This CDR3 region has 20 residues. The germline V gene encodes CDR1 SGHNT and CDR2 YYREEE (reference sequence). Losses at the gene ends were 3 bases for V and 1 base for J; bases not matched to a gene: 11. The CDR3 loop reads CASSWIPGLAGGPGTDTQYF. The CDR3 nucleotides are TGTGCCAGCAGCTGGATTCCGGGACTAGCGGGAGGGCCCGGCACAGATACGCAGTATTTT.

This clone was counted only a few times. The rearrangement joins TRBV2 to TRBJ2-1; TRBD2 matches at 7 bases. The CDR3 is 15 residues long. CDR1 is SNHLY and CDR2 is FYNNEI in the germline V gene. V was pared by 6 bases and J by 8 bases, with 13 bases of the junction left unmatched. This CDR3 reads CASRTEAGVGDEQFF. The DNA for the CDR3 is TGTGCCAGCAGGACGGAGGCGGGAGTAGGCGATGAGCAGTTCTTC.

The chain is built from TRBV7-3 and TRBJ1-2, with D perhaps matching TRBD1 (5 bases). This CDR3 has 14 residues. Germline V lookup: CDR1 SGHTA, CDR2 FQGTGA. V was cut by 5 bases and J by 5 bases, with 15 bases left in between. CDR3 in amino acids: CASSREPDSYGYTF. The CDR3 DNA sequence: TGTGCCAGCAGCCGAGAGCCCGACAGTTATGGCTACACCTTC.

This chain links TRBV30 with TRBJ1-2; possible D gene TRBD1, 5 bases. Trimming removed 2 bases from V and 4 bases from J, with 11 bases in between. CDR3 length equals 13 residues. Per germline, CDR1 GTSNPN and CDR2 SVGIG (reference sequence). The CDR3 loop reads CAWSSGPTYGYTF. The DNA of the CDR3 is TGTGCCTGGAGTTCGGGACCTACCTATGGCTACACCTTC.

The DNA of the CDR3 is TGTGCCAGCAGTTTCTGGGGGAAGGGAACCTACGAGCAGTACTTC. As protein: CASSFWGKGTYEQYF. The chain has TRBV28 and TRBJ2-7, with D perhaps assigned TRBD1 or TRBD2 (5 bases each). Trimming removed 3 bases from V and 2 bases from J, with 14 bases in between. CDR1 MDHEN and CDR2 SYDVKM come from the germline V gene. The CDR3 has 15 residues. The full variable domain, its missing parts supplied by reference TRBV28 and TRBJ2-7, is DVKVTQSSRYLVKRTGEKVFLECVQDMDHENMFWYRQDPGLGLRLIYFSYDVKMKEKGDIPEGYSVSREKKERFSLILESASTNQTSMYLCASSFWGKGTYEQYFGPGTRLTVT.

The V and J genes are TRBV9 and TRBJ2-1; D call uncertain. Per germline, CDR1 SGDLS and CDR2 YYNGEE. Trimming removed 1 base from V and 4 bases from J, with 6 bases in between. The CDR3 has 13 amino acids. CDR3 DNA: TGTGCCAGCAGCGTAACGCCTTACAATGAGCAGTTCTTC. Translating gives CASSVTPYNEQFF.

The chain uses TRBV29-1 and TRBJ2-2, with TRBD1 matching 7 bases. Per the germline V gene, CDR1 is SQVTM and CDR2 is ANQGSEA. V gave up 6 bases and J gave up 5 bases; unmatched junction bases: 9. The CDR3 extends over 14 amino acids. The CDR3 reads CSVGELGQTGELFF. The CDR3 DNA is TGCAGCGTGGGAGAATTGGGACAGACCGGGGAGCTGTTTTTT.

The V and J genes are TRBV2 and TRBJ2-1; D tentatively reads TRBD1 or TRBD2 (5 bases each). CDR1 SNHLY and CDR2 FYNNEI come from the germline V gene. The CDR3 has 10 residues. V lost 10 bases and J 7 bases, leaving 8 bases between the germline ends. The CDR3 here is CATEGNEQFF. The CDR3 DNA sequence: TGTGCCACCGAGGGGAATGAGCAGTTCTTC. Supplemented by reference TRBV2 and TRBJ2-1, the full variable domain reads EPEVTQTPSHQVTQMGQEVILRCVPISNHLYFYWYRQILGQKVEFLVSFYNNEISEKSEIFDDQFSVERPDGSNFTLKIRSTKLEDSAMYFCATEGNEQFFGPGTRLTVL.

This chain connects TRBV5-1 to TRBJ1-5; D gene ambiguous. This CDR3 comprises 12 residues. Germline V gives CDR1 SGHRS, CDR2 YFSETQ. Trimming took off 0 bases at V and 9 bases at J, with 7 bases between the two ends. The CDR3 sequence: CASSLGGRPQHF. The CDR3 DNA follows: TGCGCCAGCAGCTTGGGTGGTCGGCCCCAGCATTTT.

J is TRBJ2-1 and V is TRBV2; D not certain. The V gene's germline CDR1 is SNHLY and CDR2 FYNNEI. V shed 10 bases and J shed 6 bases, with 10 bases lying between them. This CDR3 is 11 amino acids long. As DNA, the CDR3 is TGTGCCATCTCCGCGAGCAATGAGCAGTTCTTC. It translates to CAISASNEQFF.

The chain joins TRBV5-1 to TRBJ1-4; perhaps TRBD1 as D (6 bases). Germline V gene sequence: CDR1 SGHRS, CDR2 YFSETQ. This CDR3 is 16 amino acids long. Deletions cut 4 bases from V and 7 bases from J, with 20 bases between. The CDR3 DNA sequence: TGCGCCAGCAGCCAGACACCAACAGGGAGGGGTGAAAAACTGTTTTTT. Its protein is CASSQTPTGRGEKLFF.

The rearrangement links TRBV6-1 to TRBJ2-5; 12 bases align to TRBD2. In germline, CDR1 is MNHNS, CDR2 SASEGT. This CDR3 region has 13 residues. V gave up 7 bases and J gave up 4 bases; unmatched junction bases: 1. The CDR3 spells CASTSGRVETQYF. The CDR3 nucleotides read TGTGCCAGCACTAGCGGGAGGGTAGAGACCCAGTACTTC.

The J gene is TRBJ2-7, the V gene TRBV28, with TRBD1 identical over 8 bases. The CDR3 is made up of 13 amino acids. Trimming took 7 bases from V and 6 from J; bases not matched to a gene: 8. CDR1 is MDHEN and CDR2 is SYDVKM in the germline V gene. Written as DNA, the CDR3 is TGTGCCAGCACACCTGGACAGGGCGCCGAGCAGTACTTC. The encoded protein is CASTPGQGAEQYF.

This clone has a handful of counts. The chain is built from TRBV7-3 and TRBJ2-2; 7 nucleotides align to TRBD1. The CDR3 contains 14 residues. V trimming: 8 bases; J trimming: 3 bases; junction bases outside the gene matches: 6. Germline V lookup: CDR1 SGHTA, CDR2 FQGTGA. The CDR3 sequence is CASATGVDTGELFF. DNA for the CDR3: TGTGCCAGCGCCACAGGGGTGGACACCGGGGAGCTGTTTTTT.

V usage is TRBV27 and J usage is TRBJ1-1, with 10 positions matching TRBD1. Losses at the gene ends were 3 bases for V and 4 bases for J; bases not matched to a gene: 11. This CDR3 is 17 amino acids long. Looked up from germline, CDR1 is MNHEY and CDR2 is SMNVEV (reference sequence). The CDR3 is CASSFRTGGSGPTEAFF. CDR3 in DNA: TGTGCCAGCAGTTTCCGGACAGGGGGTTCTGGACCCACTGAAGCTTTCTTT.

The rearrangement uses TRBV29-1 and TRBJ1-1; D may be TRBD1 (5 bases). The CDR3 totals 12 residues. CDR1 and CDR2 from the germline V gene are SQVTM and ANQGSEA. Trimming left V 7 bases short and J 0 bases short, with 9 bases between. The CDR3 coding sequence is TGCAGCGCGACAGCTATGAACACTGAAGCTTTCTTT. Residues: CSATAMNTEAFF. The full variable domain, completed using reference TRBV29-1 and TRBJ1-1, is SAVISQKPSRDICQRGTSLTIQCQVDSQVTMMFWYRQQPGQSLTLIATANQGSEATYESGFVIDKFPISRPNLTFSTLTVSNMSPEDSSIYLCSATAMNTEAFFGQGTRLTVV.

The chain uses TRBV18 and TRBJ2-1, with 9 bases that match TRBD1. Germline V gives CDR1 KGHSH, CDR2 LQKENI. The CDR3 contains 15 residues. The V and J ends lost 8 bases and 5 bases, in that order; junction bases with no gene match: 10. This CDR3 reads CASAFGQGRDNEQFF. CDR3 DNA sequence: TGTGCCAGCGCTTTTGGACAGGGGCGAGACAATGAGCAGTTCTTC. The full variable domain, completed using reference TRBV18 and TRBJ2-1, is NAGVMQNPRHLVRRRGQEARLRCSPMKGHSHVYWYRQLPEEGLKFMVYLQKENIIDESGMPKERFSAEFPKEGPSILRIQQVVRGDSAAYFCASAFGQGRDNEQFFGPGTRLTVL.

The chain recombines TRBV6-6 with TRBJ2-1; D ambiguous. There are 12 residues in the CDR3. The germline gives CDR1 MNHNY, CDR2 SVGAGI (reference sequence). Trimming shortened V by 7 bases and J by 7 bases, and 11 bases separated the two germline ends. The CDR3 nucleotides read TGTGCCAGCAACTCTTCATTAAATGAGCAGTTCTTC. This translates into CASNSSLNEQFF.

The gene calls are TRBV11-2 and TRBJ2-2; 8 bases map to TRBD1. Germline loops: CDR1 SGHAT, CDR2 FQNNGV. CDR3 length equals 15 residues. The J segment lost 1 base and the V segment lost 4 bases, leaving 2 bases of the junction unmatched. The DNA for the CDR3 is TGTGCCAGCAGCTACACAGGGGGGAACACCGGGGAGCTGTTTTTT. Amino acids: CASSYTGGNTGELFF.

CDR3 loop: CASSQRERDVTGELFF. CDR3 sequence (DNA): TGTGCCAGCAGCCAACGAGAGCGGGATGTCACCGGGGAGCTGTTTTTT. The gene calls are TRBV4-2 and TRBJ2-2; TRBD2 matches at 7 bases. The CDR3 spans 16 residues. V gave up 2 bases and J gave up 4 bases; unmatched junction bases: 7. Germline-derived CDR1 and CDR2 are LGHNA and YNFKEQ.

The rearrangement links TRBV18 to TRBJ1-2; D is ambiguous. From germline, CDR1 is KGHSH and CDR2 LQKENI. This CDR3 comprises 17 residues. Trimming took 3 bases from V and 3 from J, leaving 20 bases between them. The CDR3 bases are TGTGCCAGCTCACCCTTCGGGAGAGACAAAACGGACTATGGCTACACCTTC. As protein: CASSPFGRDKTDYGYTF. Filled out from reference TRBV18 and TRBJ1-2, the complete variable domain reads NAGVMQNPRHLVRRRGQEARLRCSPMKGHSHVYWYRQLPEEGLKFMVYLQKENIIDESGMPKERFSAEFPKEGPSILRIQQVVRGDSAAYFCASSPFGRDKTDYGYTFGSGTRLTVV.